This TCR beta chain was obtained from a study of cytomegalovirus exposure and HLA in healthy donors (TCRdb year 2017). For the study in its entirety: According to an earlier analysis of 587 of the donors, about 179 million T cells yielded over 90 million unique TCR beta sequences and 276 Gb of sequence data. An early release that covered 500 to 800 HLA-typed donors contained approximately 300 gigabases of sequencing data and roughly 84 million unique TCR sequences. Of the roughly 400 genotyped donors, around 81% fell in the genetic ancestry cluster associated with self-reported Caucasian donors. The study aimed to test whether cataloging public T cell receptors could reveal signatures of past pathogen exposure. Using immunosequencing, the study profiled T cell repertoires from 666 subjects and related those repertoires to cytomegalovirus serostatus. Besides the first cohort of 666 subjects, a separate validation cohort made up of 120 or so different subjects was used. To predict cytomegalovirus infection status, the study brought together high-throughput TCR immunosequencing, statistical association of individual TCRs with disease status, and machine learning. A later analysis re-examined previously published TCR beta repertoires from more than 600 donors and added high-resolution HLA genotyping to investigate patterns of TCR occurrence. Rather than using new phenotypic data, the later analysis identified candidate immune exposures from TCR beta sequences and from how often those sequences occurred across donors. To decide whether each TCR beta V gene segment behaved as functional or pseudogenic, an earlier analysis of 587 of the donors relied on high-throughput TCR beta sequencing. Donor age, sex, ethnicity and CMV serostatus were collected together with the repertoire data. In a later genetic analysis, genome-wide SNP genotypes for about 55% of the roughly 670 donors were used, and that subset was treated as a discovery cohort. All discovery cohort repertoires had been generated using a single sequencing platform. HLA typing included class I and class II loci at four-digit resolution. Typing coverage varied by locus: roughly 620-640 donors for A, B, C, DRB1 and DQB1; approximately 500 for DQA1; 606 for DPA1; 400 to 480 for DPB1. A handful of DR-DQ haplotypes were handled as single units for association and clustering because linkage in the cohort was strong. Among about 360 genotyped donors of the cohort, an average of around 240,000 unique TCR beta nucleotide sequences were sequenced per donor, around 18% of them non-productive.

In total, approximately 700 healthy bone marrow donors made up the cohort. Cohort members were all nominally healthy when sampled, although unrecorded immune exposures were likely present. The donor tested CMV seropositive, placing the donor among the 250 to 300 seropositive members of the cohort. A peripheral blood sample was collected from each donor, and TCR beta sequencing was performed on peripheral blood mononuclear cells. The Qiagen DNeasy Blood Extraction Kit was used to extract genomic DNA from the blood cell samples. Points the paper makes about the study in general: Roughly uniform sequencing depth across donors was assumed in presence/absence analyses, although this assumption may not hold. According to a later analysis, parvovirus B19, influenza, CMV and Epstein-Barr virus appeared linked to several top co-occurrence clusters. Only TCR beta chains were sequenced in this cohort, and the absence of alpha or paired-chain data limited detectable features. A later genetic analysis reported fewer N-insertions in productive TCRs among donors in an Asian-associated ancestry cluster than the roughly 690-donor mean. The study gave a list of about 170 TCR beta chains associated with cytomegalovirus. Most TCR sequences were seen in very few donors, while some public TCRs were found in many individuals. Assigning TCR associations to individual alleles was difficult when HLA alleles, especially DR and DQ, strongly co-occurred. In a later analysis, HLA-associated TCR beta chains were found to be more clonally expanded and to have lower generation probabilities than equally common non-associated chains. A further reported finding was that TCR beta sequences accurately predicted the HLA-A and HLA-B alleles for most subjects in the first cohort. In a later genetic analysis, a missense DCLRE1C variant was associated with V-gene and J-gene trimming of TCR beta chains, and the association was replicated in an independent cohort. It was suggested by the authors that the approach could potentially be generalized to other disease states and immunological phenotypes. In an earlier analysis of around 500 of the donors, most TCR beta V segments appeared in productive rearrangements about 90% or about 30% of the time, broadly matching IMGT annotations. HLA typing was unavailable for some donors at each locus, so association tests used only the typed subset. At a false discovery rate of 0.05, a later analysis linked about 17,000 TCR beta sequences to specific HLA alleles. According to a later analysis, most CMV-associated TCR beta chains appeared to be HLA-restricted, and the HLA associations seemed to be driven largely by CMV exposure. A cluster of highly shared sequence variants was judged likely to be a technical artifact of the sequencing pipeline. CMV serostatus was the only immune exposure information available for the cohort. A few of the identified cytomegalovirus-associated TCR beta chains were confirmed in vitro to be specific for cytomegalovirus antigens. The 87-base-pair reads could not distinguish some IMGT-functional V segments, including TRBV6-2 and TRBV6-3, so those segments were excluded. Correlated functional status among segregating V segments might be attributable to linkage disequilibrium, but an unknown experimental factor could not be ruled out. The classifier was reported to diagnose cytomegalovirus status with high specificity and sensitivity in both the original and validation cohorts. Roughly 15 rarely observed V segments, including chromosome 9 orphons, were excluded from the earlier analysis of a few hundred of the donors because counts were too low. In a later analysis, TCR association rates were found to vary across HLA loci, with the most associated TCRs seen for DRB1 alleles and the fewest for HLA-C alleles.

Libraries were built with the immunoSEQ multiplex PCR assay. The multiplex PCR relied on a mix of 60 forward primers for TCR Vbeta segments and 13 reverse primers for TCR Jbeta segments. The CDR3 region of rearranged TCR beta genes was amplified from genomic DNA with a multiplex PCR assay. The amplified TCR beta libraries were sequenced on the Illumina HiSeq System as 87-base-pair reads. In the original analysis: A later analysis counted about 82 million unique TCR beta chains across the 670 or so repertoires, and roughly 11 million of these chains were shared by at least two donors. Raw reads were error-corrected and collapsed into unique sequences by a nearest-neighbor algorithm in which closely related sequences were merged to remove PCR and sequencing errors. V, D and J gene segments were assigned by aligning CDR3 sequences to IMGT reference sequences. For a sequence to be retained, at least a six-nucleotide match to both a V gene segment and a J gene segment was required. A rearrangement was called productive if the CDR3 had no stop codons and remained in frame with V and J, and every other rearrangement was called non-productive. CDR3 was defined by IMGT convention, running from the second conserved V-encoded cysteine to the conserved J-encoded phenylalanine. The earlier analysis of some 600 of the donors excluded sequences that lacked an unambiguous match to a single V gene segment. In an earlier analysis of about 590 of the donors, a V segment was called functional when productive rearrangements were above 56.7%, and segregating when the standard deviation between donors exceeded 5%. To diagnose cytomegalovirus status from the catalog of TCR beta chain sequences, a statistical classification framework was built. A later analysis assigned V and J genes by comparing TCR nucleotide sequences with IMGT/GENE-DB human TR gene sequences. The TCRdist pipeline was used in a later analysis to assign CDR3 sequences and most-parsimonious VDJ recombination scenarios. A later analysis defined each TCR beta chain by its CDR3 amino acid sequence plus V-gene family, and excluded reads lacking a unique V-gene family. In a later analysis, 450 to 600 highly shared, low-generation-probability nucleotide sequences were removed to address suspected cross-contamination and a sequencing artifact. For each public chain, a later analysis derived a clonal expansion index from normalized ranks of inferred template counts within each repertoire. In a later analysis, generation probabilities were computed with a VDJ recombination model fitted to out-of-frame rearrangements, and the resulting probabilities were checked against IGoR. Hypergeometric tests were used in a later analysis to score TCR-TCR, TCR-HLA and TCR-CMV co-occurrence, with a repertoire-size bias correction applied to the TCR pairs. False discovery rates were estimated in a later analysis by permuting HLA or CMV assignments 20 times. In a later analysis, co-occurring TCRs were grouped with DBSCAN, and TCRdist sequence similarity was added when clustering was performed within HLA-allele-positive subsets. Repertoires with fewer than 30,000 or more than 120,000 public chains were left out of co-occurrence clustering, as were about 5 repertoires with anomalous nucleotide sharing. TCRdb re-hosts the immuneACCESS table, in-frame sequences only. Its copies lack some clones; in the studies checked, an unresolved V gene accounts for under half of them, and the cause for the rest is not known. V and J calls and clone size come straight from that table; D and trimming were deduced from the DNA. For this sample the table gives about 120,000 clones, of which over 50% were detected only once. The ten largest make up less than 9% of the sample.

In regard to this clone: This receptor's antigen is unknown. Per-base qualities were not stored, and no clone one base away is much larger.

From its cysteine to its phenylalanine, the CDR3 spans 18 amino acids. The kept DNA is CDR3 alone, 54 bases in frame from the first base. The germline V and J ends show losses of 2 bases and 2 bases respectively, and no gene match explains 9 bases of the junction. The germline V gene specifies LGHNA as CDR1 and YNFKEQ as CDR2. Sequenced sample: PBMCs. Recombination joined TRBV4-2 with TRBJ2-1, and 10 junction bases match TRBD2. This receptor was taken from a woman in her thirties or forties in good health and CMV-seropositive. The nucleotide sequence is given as TGTGCCAGCAGCCAAACGACTATAGCGGGAGGACCCTACAATGAGCAGTTCTTC. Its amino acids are CASSQTTIAGGPYNEQFF.